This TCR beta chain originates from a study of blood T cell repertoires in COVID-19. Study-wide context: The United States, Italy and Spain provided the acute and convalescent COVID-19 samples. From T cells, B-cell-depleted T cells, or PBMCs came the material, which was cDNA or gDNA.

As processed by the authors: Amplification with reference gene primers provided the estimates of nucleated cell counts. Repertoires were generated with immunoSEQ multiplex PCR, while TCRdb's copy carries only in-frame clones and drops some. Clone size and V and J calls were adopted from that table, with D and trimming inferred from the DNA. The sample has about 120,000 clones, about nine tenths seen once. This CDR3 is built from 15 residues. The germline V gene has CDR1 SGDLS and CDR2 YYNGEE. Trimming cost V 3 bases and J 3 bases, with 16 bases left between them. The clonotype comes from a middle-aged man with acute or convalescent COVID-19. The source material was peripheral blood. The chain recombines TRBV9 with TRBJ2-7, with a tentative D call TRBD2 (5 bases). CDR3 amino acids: CASSEDSEASYEQYF. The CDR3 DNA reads TGTGCCAGCAGCGAGGATAGCGAAGCCAGCTACGAGCAGTACTTC. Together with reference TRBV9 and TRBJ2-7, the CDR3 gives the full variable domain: DSGVTQTPKHLITATGQRVTLRCSPRSGDLSVYWYQQSLDQGLQFLIQYYNGEERAKGNILERFSAQQFPDLHSELNLSSLELGDSALYFCASSEDSEASYEQYFGPGTRLTVT.